These 9 T cell receptor beta chains share one sample of origin, sequenced in a study of blood T cells in healthy people across ages. The second PCR ran roughly 7 to 12 cycles with a sample-barcoded 5' primer and J-beta primers. TCRdb reprocessed the 5' RACE reads via MiXCR and lists one record per CDR3 protein. Of approximately 830,000 distinct CDR3 sequences detected, 55% to 65% appear once; the ten largest clones hold around a quarter. What was sequenced was blood. The receptor source for this set is a man aged 25 to 40 in good health.

V is TRBV5-1 and J is TRBJ2-3; TRBD1 agrees at 7 bases. J was trimmed by 3 bases and V by 0 bases; bases with no gene match: 4. The germline V gene encodes CDR1 SGHRS and CDR2 YFSETQ. The CDR3 runs to 15 residues. The CDR3 bases are TGCGCCAGCAGCTTGGTAGACAGGGAAACAGATACGCAGTATTTT. It specifies CASSLVDRETDTQYF. Looking up the rest from reference TRBV5-1 and TRBJ2-3 gives the full variable domain: KAGVTQTPRYLIKTRGQQVTLSCSPISGHRSVSWYQQTPGQGLQFLFEYFSETQRNKGNFPGRFSGRQFSNSRSEMNVSTLELGDSALYLCASSLVDRETDTQYFGPGTRLTVL.

Remarks on this clonotype: A read error may explain this, as a much larger clone is one base away. The rearrangement uses TRBV20-1 and TRBJ2-1; D perhaps matches TRBD2 (6 bases). Judging by the DNA end, TRBJ2-7 fits better; the J call may be wrong. This CDR3 contains 15 residues. Germline-derived CDR1 and CDR2 are DFQATT and SNEGSKA (reference sequence). The CDR3 reads CSACDRAQDYNEQYF. CDR3 nucleotide sequence: TGCAGTGCTTGCGACCGGGCCCAGGACTACAATGAGCAGTACTTC.

The V and J genes are TRBV7-6 and TRBJ1-2; D might be TRBD1 (5 bases). There are 14 residues in the CDR3. With 5 bases removed from V and 5 bases from J, the gap between germline ends came to 15 bases. CDR1 and CDR2 from the germline V gene are SGHVS and FNYEAQ. The CDR3 DNA reads as TGTGCCAGCAGCGCTGACAGCTCATCATATGGCTACACCTTC. It is translated as CASSADSSSYGYTF.

The rearrangement links TRBV7-9 to TRBJ2-5; either TRBD1 or TRBD2 may fit D (5 bases each). The CDR3 is 15 residues long. V lost 5 bases and J lost 5, with 18 bases in between. Germline loops: CDR1 SEHNR, CDR2 FQNEAQ (reference sequence). This CDR3 reads CASSTTGPTWETQYF. The CDR3 DNA reads as TGTGCCAGCAGCACTACGGGACCGACTTGGGAGACCCAGTACTTC.

V and J are TRBV7-9 and TRBJ1-3; D not resolved. Germline V gene sequence: CDR1 SEHNR, CDR2 FQNEAQ (reference sequence). V lost 3 bases and J lost 0, with 21 bases in between. This CDR3 is 19 amino acids long. The chain's CDR3 is CASSFSPGRGPFSGNTIYF. In DNA form, the CDR3 reads TGTGCCAGCAGCTTCAGCCCGGGCCGGGGTCCCTTCTCTGGAAACACCATATATTTT.

The J gene is TRBJ1-3, the V gene TRBV4-3, with D possibly matching TRBD1 (5 bases). This CDR3 has 16 amino acids. Trimming took 4 bases from V and 0 from J, leaving 13 bases between them. Germline V lookup: CDR1 LGHNA, CDR2 YSLEER. The CDR3: CASSRKGRLSGNTIYF. The CDR3 DNA is TGCGCCAGCAGCCGCAAGGGGAGACTCTCTGGAAACACCATATATTTT.

The chain carries TRBV11-2 and TRBJ2-5; D not resolved. V dropped 2 bases and J dropped 4 bases, with 14 bases sitting between them. CDR1 is SGHAT and CDR2 is FQNNGV in the germline V gene. This CDR3 region has 15 residues. DNA of the CDR3: TGTGCCAGCAGCTTATCCTTGGGTCATGGAGAGACCCAGTACTTC. Protein product: CASSLSLGHGETQYF.

This sequence joins TRBV20-1 and TRBJ1-6; tentative D call: TRBD1 (5 bases). The length of the CDR3 is 16 residues. CDR1 and CDR2 (germline): DFQATT, SNEGSKA (reference sequence). The germline V and J ends were trimmed by 6 bases and 0 bases, with 15 bases remaining between them. The CDR3 sequence is CSARGGVSSYNSPLHF. The CDR3 DNA is TGCAGTGCGAGGGGAGGGGTTAGCTCCTATAATTCACCCCTCCACTTT.

This clonotype was found many times. The chain has TRBV20-1 and TRBJ2-7; 14 bases line up with TRBD2. V dropped 0 bases and J dropped 6; count of bases not matched to a gene: 7. Germline CDR1 DFQATT, CDR2 SNEGSKA (reference sequence). The CDR3 consists of 16 residues. CDR3 sequence reads: CSARDAGLAGAGEQYF. CDR3 DNA: TGCAGTGCTAGAGATGCGGGACTAGCGGGGGCTGGCGAGCAGTACTTC.